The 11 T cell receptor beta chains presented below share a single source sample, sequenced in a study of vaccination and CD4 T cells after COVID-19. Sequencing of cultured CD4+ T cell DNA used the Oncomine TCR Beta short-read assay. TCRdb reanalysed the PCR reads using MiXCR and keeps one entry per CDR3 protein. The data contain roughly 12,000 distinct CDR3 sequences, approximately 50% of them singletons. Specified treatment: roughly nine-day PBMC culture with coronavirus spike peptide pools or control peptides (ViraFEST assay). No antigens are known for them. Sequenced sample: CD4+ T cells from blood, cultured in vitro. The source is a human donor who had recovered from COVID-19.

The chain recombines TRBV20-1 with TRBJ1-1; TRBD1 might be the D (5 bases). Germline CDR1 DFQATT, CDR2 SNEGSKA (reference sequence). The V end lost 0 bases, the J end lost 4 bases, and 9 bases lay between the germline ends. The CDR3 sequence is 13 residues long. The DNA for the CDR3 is TGCAGTGCTAGAGATCCAGGGACCACTGAAGCTTTCTTT. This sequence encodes CSARDPGTTEAFF.

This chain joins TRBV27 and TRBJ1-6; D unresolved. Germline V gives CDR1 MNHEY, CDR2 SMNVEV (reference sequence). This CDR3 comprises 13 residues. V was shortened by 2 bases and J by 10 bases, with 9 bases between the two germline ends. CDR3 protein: CASSLSARSPLHF. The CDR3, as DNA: TGTGCCAGCAGTTTAAGTGCCCGGTCACCCCTCCACTTT.

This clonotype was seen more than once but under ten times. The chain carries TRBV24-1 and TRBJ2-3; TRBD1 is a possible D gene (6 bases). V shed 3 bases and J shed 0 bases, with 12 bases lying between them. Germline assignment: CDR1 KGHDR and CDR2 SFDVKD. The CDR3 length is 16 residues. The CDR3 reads CATSDGDISSTDTQYF. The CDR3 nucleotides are TGTGCCACCAGTGATGGGGACATATCTAGCACAGATACGCAGTATTTT.

The CDR3 loop is CASSVVDSTYGYTF. In nucleotides, the CDR3 is TGTGCCAGCAGCGTAGTCGACAGTACCTATGGCTACACCTTC. V is TRBV9 and J is TRBJ1-2; TRBD1 is a possible D gene (5 bases). The CDR3 loop spans 14 amino acids. Germline CDR1 is SGDLS and CDR2 is YYNGEE. The V gene lost 0 bases and the J gene lost 4 bases, with 10 bases spanning the gap.

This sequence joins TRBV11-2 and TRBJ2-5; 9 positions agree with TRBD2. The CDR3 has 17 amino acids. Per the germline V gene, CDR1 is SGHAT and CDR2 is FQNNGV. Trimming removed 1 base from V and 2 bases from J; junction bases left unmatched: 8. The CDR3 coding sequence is TGTGCCAGCAGCTTAGGCCAGCGGGGGGCCCCTCAAGAGACCCAGTACTTC. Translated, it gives CASSLGQRGAPQETQYF.

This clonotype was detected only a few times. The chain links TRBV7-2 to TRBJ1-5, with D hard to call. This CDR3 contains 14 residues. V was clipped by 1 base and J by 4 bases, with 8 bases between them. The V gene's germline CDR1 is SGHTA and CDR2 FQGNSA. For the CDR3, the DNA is TGTGCCAGCAGCTTAGACATGGGTAATCAGCCCCAGCATTTT. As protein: CASSLDMGNQPQHF. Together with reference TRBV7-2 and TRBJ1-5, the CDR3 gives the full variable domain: GAGVSQSPSNKVTEKGKDVELRCDPISGHTALYWYRQSLGQGLEFLIYFQGNSAPDKSGLPSDRFSAERTGGSVSTLTIQRTQQEDSAVYLCASSLDMGNQPQHFGDGTRLSIL.

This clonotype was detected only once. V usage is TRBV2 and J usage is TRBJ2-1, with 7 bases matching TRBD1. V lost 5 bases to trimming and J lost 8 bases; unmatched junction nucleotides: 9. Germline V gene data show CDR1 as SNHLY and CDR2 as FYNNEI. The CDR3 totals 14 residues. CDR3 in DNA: TGTGCCAGCAGTAGACAGGGAGAGGGAGATGAGCAGTTCTTC. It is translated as CASSRQGEGDEQFF.

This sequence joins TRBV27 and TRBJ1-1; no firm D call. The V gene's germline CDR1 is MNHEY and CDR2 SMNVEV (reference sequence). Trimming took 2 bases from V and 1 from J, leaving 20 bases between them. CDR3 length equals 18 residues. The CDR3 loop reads CASSLVGLRAGENTEAFF. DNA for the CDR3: TGTGCCAGCAGTTTAGTGGGGTTGCGGGCTGGGGAGAACACTGAAGCTTTCTTT.

The chain's CDR3 is CASSYASGGANTGELFF. The CDR3 DNA reads as TGTGCCAGCAGTTACGCTAGCGGGGGGGCAAACACCGGGGAGCTGTTTTTT. This chain uses TRBV6-2 or TRBV6-3 with TRBJ2-2, with 12 bases that match TRBD2. CDR1 MNHEY and CDR2 SVGEGT come from the germline V gene. The CDR3 contains 17 residues. V lost 2 bases, J lost 2 bases, and 3 bases stayed unmatched.

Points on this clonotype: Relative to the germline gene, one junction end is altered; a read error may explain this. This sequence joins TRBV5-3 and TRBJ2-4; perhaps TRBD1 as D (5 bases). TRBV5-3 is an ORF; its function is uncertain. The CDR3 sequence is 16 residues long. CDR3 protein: CASSLAGLLAKNIQYF. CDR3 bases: TGTGCCAGCAGCTTGGCAGGGCTCCTAGCCAAAAACATTCAGTACTTC.

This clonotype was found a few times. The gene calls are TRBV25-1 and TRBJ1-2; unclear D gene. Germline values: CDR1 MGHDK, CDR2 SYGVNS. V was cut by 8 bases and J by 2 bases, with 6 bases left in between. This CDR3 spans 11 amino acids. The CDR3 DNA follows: TGTGCCAGCTACGAAAACTATGGCTACACCTTC. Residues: CASYENYGYTF.